This TCR beta chain emerged from a study of blood T cell repertoires in COVID-19. The overall study: Samples of COVID-19 (acute and convalescent) were obtained from the United States, Italy and Spain. T cells, B-cell-depleted T cells, or PBMCs provided the cDNA or gDNA that served as material.

This CDR3 comprises 17 residues. Germline V gene data show CDR1 as MGHRA and CDR2 as YSYEKL. J lost 1 base, V lost 4 bases, and 8 bases had no gene match. The method was immunoSEQ multiplex PCR; TCRdb's version includes in-frame clones alone and lacks a portion of them. The table shows some 220,000 clones, with almost 85% occurring only once. This sequence was found in a man aged 50-60 years with COVID-19, enrolled during active disease. The chain recombines TRBV4-1 with TRBJ2-5; the match to TRBD2 covers 11 bases. The material sequenced was peripheral blood. This CDR3 is CASSLRPSGGIQETQYF. Written as DNA, the CDR3 is TGCGCCAGCAGCCTCCGACCTAGCGGGGGGATCCAAGAGACCCAGTACTTC.